Listed below are T cell receptor beta chains from one sample, sequenced in a study of T cell changes during pregnancy in multiple sclerosis. Assay: immunoSEQ multiplex PCR; the TCRdb copy retains only in-frame clones and omits some. The table lists some 90,000 clones, roughly 91% of them singletons. The sample was peripheral blood, taken after pregnancy. These receptors were collected from a female donor in good health, enrolled as a control in a pregnancy study. CDR3s include the opening cysteine and the closing phenylalanine or tryptophan. D genes are given only for firm matches. The size field is filled for only some rows; it gives once, few, many or a size class.

cdr3_nt	cdr3_aa	v_call	clone_size	j_call	d_call
TGTGCCAGCAGTTACTCGTTTACTGGGGGCAATGGCTACACCTTC	CASSYSFTGGNGYTF	TRBV6-5	-	TRBJ1-2	-
TGTGCCAGCAGTCCATTAGCTAACTATGGCTACACCTTC	CASSPLANYGYTF	TRBV6-5	-	TRBJ1-2	-
TGCGCCAGCAGCCAAATTACAGGCTCTGGAAACACCATATATTTT	CASSQITGSGNTIYF	TRBV4-1	-	TRBJ1-3	-
TGTGCCAGCAGTGTTCCCGGGACAGTGGGGAATCAGCCCCAGCATTTT	CASSVPGTVGNQPQHF	TRBV6-1	-	TRBJ1-5	TRBD1
TGTGCTAGCAGCTTATCCCCTGCAGATACGCAGTATTTT	CASSLSPADTQYF	TRBV7-7	few	TRBJ2-3	-
TGCGCCAGCAGTCAATCGAGGCAGGGGGCTGGTAATGAGCAGTTCTTC	CASSQSRQGAGNEQFF	TRBV23-1	once	TRBJ2-1	TRBD1
TGTGCCAGCAGAATGGCAGGGTTAAACACTGAAGCTTTCTTT	CASRMAGLNTEAFF	TRBV2	-	TRBJ1-1	-
TGTGCCAGCAGCGTGGGGACTAGCGGGAACGTAGACAATGAGCAGTTCTTC	CASSVGTSGNVDNEQFF	TRBV9	-	TRBJ2-1	TRBD2
TGTGCCAGCAGCCCTGAGGGGGGGGCCTACGAGCAGTACTTC	CASSPEGGAYEQYF	TRBV7-6	-	TRBJ2-7	-
TGTGCCAGCAGTTTTGGGGACAGGAGTTCCACTGAAGCTTTCTTT	CASSFGDRSSTEAFF	TRBV27	-	TRBJ1-1	TRBD1
TGCGCCAGCAGCCAGAGACCCCTTGGGACAGTGAATGAAAAACTGTTTTTT	CASSQRPLGTVNEKLFF	TRBV4-3	-	TRBJ1-4	TRBD1
TGTGCCAGCAGCCCTACAGGGATGGGCTACAATGAGCAGTTCTTC	CASSPTGMGYNEQFF	TRBV7-9	-	TRBJ2-1	-
TGTGCCAGCAGCCAAGTTGCGGGGGCAACTTACAATGAGCAGTTCTTC	CASSQVAGATYNEQFF	TRBV14	-	TRBJ2-1	-
TGTGCCAGCAGCTTAAGTGGGGGGAGCTCCTACAATGAGCAGTTCTTC	CASSLSGGSSYNEQFF	TRBV7-3	-	TRBJ2-1	-
TGCGCCAGCAGCCCGGAAGAGGGAAGCAATGAGCAGTTCTTC	CASSPEEGSNEQFF	TRBV5-1	once	TRBJ2-1	-
TGTGCCAGCAGCACGGAGGGAGGAAACACCATATATTTT	CASSTEGGNTIYF	TRBV21-1	-	TRBJ1-3	-
TGTGCCAGTCGTCGTCGGGATCAGCCCCAGCATTTT	CASRRRDQPQHF	TRBV19	-	TRBJ1-5	-
TGTGCCAGCAGCCCCAGTAGGCTAGCGGGGATCGCTGAAGAGACCCAGTACTTC	CASSPSRLAGIAEETQYF	TRBV7-2	-	TRBJ2-5	TRBD2
TGTGCCAGCAGCTCGGGATACTCCTACGAGCAGTACTTC	CASSSGYSYEQYF	TRBV5-4	-	TRBJ2-7	-
TGTGCCAGCAGCTTGGTGACAGGGGGTGGCTACACCTTC	CASSLVTGGGYTF	TRBV5-4	-	TRBJ1-2	TRBD1
TGTGCCAGCAGCAACCACGACAGGACAGATACGCAGTATTTT	CASSNHDRTDTQYF	TRBV28	-	TRBJ2-3	-
TGTGCCACCAGCAGAGATAGGTGGGGAGTTACTGAAGCTTTCTTT	CATSRDRWGVTEAFF	TRBV15	-	TRBJ1-1	-
TGTGCCAGCACCACAGAGTTGAACACTGAAGCTTTCTTT	CASTTELNTEAFF	TRBV28	-	TRBJ1-1	-
TGTGCCAGCAGCGTAGTGGACAGGGGGCCGGAGACCCAGTACTTC	CASSVVDRGPETQYF	TRBV9	-	TRBJ2-5	TRBD1
TGTGCCAGCAGTAGCGGGGGGGGCACAGATACGCAGTATTTT	CASSSGGGTDTQYF	TRBV6-1	-	TRBJ2-3	TRBD2
TGTGCCAGCAGTTCCCTGGGGGGACAGGGACGCTACGAGCAGTACTTC	CASSSLGGQGRYEQYF	TRBV27	-	TRBJ2-7	TRBD1